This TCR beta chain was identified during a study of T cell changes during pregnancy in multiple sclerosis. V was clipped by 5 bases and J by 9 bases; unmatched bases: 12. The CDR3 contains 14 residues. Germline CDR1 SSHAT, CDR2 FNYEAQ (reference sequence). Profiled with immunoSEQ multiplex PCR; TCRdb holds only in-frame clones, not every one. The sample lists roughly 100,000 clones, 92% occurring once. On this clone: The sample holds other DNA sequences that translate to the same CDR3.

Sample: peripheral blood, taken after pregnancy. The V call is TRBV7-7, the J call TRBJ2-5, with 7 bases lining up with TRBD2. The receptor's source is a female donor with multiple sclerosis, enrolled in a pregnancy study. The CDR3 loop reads CASSAPGGTGAQYF. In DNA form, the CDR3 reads TGTGCCAGCAGCGCCCCGGGGGGTACCGGGGCCCAGTACTTC.